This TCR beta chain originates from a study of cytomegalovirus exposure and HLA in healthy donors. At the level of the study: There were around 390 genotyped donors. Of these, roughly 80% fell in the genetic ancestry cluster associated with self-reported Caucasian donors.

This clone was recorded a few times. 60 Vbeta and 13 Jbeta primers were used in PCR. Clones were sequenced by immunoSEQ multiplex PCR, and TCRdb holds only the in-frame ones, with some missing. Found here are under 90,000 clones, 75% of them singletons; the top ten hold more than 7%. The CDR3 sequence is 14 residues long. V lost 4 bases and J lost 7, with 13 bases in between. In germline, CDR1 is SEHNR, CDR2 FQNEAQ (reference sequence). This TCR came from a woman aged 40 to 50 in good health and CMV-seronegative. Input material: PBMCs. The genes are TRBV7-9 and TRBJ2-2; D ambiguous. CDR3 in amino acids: CASSSYSGLGELFF. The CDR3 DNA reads TGTGCCAGCAGCTCCTACTCTGGGCTCGGGGAGCTGTTTTTT.